The clone carrying this T cell receptor (beta chain) was picked up a small number of times. Its antigen remains unknown. The CDR3 runs 15 residues. Trimming removed 4 bases from V and 8 bases from J, with 16 bases in between. The germline V gene has CDR1 KGHDR and CDR2 SFDVKD. The data originate from a study of T-cell reconstitution after alpha-beta-depleted transplantation in children. The study's findings and limits: One year post-transplant, T-cell counts and diversity were largely derived from T cells produced anew. Alpha-beta T cells present about two months after transplant were reported to originate from several hundred expanded graft clones.

Library preparation (for TCRbeta) was performed with unique molecular identifiers. Via MiXCR, TCRdb re-called the PCR reads, giving one row per CDR3 protein. This table has fewer than 550,000 distinct CDR3 sequences, about an eighth appearing once. The rearrangement uses TRBV24-1 and TRBJ1-4; D is undetermined. Sequenced material: PBMCs, mostly from graft donor cells, taken 180 days after TCRalphabeta/CD19-depleted stem cell transplant. The receptor comes from a female patient between 2 and 15 years old who had a stem cell transplant for aplastic anemia, so the T cells may come from the graft donor. This CDR3 is CATSEPRAGGEKLFF. The CDR3 bases are TGTGCCACCAGTGAACCCCGGGCAGGCGGCGAAAAACTGTTTTTT.